The source of this T cell receptor (beta chain) is a study of cytomegalovirus exposure and HLA in healthy donors. General study findings and limits: Sequencing likely caused a cluster of highly shared sequence variants. Follow-up analysis seemed to connect common viral pathogens with several of the most significant clusters identified.

Concerning this clone itself: As yet, its antigen is unknown.

The PCR was carried out with 60 Vbeta primers and 13 Jbeta primers. Assay used: immunoSEQ multiplex PCR; TCRdb lists only in-frame clones, some missing. The sample includes about 140,000 clones, more than 60% of them seen just once. Germline CDR1 is KGHSH and CDR2 is LQKENI. The CDR3 covers 14 residues. The ends lost 2 bases at V and 9 bases at J; junction bases unmatched: 2. The rearrangement links TRBV18 to TRBJ2-1, with 12 bases that match TRBD1. Source material: PBMCs. The receptor comes from a man aged 35 to 55 in good health and CMV-seronegative. The CDR3 bases are TGTGCCAGCTCACCAGGGACAGGGGGCTTTGAGCAGTTCTTC. Amino acids: CASSPGTGGFEQFF.